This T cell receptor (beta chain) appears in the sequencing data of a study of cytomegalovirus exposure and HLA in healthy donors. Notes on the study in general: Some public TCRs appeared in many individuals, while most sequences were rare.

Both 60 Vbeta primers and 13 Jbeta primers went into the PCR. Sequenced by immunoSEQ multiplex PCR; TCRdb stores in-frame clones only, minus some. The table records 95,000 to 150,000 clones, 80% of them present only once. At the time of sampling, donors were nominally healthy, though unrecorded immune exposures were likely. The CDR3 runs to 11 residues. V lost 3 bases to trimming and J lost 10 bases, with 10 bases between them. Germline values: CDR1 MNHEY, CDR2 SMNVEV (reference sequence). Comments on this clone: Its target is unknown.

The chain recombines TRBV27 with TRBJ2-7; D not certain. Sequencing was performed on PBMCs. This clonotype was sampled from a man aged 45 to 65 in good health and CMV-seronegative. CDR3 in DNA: TGTGCCAGCAGTTTCGGTGACTTACAGTACTTC. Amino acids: CASSFGDLQYF.